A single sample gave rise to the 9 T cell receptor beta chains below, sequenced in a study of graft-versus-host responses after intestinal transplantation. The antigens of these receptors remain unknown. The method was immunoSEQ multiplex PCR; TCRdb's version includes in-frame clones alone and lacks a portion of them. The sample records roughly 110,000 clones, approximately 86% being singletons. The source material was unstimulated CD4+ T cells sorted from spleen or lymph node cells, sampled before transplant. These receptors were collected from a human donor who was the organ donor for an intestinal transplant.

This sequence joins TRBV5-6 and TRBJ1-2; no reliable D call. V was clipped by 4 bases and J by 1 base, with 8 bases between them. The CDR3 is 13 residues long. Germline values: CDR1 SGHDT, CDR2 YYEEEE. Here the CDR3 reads CASSPGSNYGYTF. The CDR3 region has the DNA TGTGCCAGCAGCCCCGGGAGTAACTATGGCTACACCTTC.

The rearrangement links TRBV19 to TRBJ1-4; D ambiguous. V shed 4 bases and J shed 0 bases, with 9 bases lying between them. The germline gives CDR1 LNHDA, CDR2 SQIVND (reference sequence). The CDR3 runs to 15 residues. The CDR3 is CASSKDRATNEKLFF. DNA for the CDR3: TGTGCCAGTAGTAAAGACCGCGCAACTAATGAAAAACTGTTTTTT.

This chain's CDR3 is CASRYDRGGTEAFF. In DNA form, the CDR3 reads TGTGCCAGCAGGTACGACAGGGGTGGGACTGAAGCTTTCTTT. The chain combines TRBV2 with TRBJ1-1; 8 positions agree with TRBD1. The germline V gene encodes CDR1 SNHLY and CDR2 FYNNEI. The CDR3 has 14 residues. J lost 5 bases, V lost 6 bases, and 8 bases had no gene match.

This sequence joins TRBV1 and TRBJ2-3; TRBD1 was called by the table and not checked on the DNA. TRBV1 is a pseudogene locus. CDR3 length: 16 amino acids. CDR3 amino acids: CTSSHYRGRFADTQYF. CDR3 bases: TGCACCAGCAGCCATTACAGGGGGCGATTCGCAGATACGCAGTATTTT.

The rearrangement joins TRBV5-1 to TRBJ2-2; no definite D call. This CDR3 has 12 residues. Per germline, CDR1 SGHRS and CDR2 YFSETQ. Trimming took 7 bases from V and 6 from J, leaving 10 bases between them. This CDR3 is CASGPTAGELFF. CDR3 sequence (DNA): TGCGCCAGCGGTCCGACCGCCGGGGAGCTGTTTTTT.

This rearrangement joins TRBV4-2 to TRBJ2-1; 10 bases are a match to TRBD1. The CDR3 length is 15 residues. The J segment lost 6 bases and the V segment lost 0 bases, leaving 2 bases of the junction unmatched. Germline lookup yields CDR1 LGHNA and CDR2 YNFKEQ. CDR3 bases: TGTGCCAGCAGCCAAGATAGGACAGGGGGCAATGAGCAGTTCTTC. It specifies CASSQDRTGGNEQFF.

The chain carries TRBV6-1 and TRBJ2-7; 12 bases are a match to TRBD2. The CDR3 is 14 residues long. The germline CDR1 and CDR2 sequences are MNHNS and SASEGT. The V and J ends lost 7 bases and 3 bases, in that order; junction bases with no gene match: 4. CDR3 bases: TGTGCCAGCAATCGGGGACTAGCGGGCTACGAGCAGTACTTC. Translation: CASNRGLAGYEQYF.

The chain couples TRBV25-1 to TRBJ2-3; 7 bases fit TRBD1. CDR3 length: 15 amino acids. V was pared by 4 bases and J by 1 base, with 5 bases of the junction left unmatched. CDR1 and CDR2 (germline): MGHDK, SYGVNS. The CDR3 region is CASSAIGQGTDTQYF. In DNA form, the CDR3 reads TGTGCCAGCAGTGCTATCGGACAGGGCACAGATACGCAGTATTTT.

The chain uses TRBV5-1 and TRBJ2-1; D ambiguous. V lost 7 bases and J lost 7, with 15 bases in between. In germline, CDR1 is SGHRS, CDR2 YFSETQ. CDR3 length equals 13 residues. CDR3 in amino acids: CASRVSVVNEQFF. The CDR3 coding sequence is TGCGCCAGCCGCGTATCCGTAGTGAATGAGCAGTTCTTC.